A single sample is the source of the 21 T cell receptor beta chains below, sequenced in a study of T cell repertoires in cytomegalovirus infection. TCRdb re-derived calls from the reads in MiXCR, one entry per CDR3 protein. The table has approximately 120,000 distinct CDR3 sequences, about 31% seen once. These TCRs' antigens remain unknown. The sequenced sample was CD8+ T cells from cultured PBMCs, obtained from culture after CMV antigen stimulation. These receptors all come from a human donor in good health (CMV status not recorded). Some clones in this sample may be carry-over from other donors' samples.

The chain is built from TRBV11-1 and TRBJ2-7; D could derive from TRBD1 or TRBD2 (5 bases each). Trimming took off 4 bases at V and 3 bases at J, with 13 bases between the two ends. The CDR3 sequence is 14 residues long. Per the germline V gene, CDR1 is SGHAT and CDR2 is FQDESV (reference sequence). This CDR3 is CASSWPGTDYEQYF. The CDR3 coding sequence is TGTGCCAGCAGCTGGCCGGGGACCGACTACGAGCAGTACTTC.

V usage is TRBV24-1 and J usage is TRBJ2-2; D possibly corresponds to TRBD1 (5 bases). Trimming removed 1 base from V and 4 bases from J, with 6 bases in between. The CDR3 totals 14 residues. Germline assignment: CDR1 KGHDR and CDR2 SFDVKD. The CDR3, as DNA: TGTGCCACCAGTGATTTTAGGGGCACCGGGGAGCTGTTTTTT. Translating it yields CATSDFRGTGELFF.

The CDR3 DNA sequence: TGTGCCAGCAGCTGGACCCAGGGGGGCACTGAAGCTTTCTTT. Translating gives CASSWTQGGTEAFF. V gene TRBV5-6 combines with J gene TRBJ1-1; 7 bases align to TRBD1. The trim removed 3 bases at V and 4 bases at J, leaving 6 bases unmatched. This CDR3 spans 14 amino acids. Per germline, CDR1 SGHDT and CDR2 YYEEEE.

The sample holds a few counts of this clonotype. The chain joins TRBV5-6 to TRBJ1-5; D unclear. Germline lookup yields CDR1 SGHDT and CDR2 YYEEEE. This CDR3 has 15 amino acids. V was cut by 0 bases and J by 0 bases, with 7 bases left in between. CDR3 region: CASSLASYSNQPQHF. CDR3 DNA sequence: TGTGCCAGCAGCTTGGCATCTTATAGCAATCAGCCCCAGCATTTT.

This chain connects TRBV5-1 to TRBJ1-3; D is unclear. Germline lookup yields CDR1 SGHRS and CDR2 YFSETQ. The V end lost 5 bases, the J end lost 1 base, and 7 bases lay between the germline ends. The CDR3 covers 13 residues. The CDR3 sequence: CASSLGSGNTIYF. CDR3 bases: TGCGCCAGCAGTCTTGGTTCTGGAAACACCATATATTTT.

This chain joins TRBV5-1 and TRBJ1-1, with TRBD1 identical over 9 bases. The CDR3 loop spans 15 amino acids. Germline V gene sequence: CDR1 SGHRS, CDR2 YFSETQ. With 7 bases clipped from V and 8 bases from J, the junction kept 15 bases outside the gene matches. The CDR3 DNA follows: TGCGCCAGCGGTCCCGGGACAGGGACGGCTTCGGAAGCTTTCTTT. Translation: CASGPGTGTASEAFF.

This clonotype was observed a single time. This rearrangement joins TRBV19 to TRBJ2-1; D is possibly TRBD1 (5 bases). Deletions cut 5 bases from V and 8 bases from J, with 13 bases between. The germline gives CDR1 LNHDA, CDR2 SQIVND (reference sequence). The CDR3 totals 13 residues. CDR3 sequence reads: CASSLQVLDEQFF. CDR3 DNA sequence: TGTGCCAGTAGTTTACAGGTTTTAGATGAGCAGTTCTTC.

V gene TRBV6-2 or TRBV6-3 combines with J gene TRBJ2-1, with TRBD1 as a possible D gene (5 bases). This CDR3 spans 12 amino acids. The V end was cut by 6 bases, the J end by 4 bases, with 7 bases between. Germline assignment: CDR1 MNHEY and CDR2 SVGEGT. CDR3: CASSRAYNEQFF. CDR3 nucleotide sequence: TGTGCCAGCAGCAGGGCGTACAATGAGCAGTTCTTC.

This clonotype was seen only once. The rearrangement uses TRBV29-1 and TRBJ1-5; unclear D gene. Germline loops: CDR1 SQVTM, CDR2 ANQGSEA. The CDR3 totals 17 residues. V gave up 0 bases and J gave up 0 bases, with 15 bases separating them. The CDR3: CSVEDKKKKHSNQPQHF. The CDR3 DNA reads TGCAGCGTTGAAGATAAAAAAAAAAAACATAGCAATCAGCCCCAGCATTTT.

This clonotype was found a few times. This rearrangement joins TRBV5-1 to TRBJ1-2; possibly TRBD1 for D (5 bases). Germline CDR1 and CDR2: SGHRS and YFSETQ. Trimming shortened V by 0 bases and J by 7 bases, and 16 bases separated the two germline ends. There are 15 residues in the CDR3. In nucleotides, the CDR3 is TGCGCCAGCAGCTTGGCTAGGGACTCAAGAGGTGGCTACACCTTC. Its protein is CASSLARDSRGGYTF.

The rearrangement uses TRBV7-9 and TRBJ1-6; unclear D gene. This CDR3 is built from 15 residues. The V gene lost 1 base and the J gene lost 8 bases, with 12 bases spanning the gap. The germline V gene has CDR1 SEHNR and CDR2 FQNEAQ (reference sequence). The CDR3: CASSLGGQHYSPLHF. CDR3 in DNA: TGTGCCAGCAGCTTAGGCGGGCAGCACTATTCACCCCTCCACTTT.

This clonotype was found a few times. The genes are TRBV4-3 and TRBJ1-2; D is uncertain. In germline, CDR1 is LGHNA, CDR2 YSLEER. The CDR3 has 15 amino acids. V lost 0 bases, J lost 0 bases, and 8 bases lay in between. CDR3 residues: CASSQEVTANYGYTF. DNA of the CDR3: TGCGCCAGCAGCCAAGAGGTTACAGCTAACTATGGCTACACCTTC.

The V and J genes are TRBV28 and TRBJ1-6; weak D call: TRBD1 (6 bases). Trimming took 6 bases from V and 3 from J, leaving 12 bases between them. Germline V gene sequence: CDR1 MDHEN, CDR2 SYDVKM. The CDR3 runs 15 residues. This CDR3 reads CASRDRKNYNSPLHF. CDR3 DNA sequence: TGTGCCAGCAGGGACAGAAAGAACTATAATTCACCCCTCCACTTT.

V usage is TRBV9 and J usage is TRBJ2-6; either TRBD1 or TRBD2 may supply D (5 bases each). The germline V gene encodes CDR1 SGDLS and CDR2 YYNGEE. This CDR3 has 15 residues. Trimming stripped 7 bases from V and 0 bases from J, with 11 bases between. In DNA form, the CDR3 reads TGTGCCAGCCGGGACCGCTACTCTGGGGCCAACGTCCTGACTTTC. The encoded protein is CASRDRYSGANVLTF.

The chain joins TRBV5-6 to TRBJ1-5; the match to TRBD1 covers 8 bases. The CDR3 covers 15 residues. Germline V gives CDR1 SGHDT, CDR2 YYEEEE. Trimming took 4 bases from V and 5 from J; bases not matched to a gene: 8. The CDR3 sequence is CASSTGTGYDQPQHF. The CDR3 coding sequence is TGTGCCAGCAGCACCGGGACAGGATACGATCAGCCCCAGCATTTT. Full variable domain (outside the CDR3, taken from reference TRBV5-6 and TRBJ1-5): DAGVTQSPTHLIKTRGQQVTLRCSPKSGHDTVSWYQQALGQGPQFIFQYYEEEERQRGNFPDRFSGHQFPNYSSELNVNALLLGDSALYLCASSTGTGYDQPQHFGDGTRLSIL.

As DNA, the CDR3 is TGTGCCAGCAGCTTGAACAGGGTGCAGTCTCAAAACTATGGCTACACCTTC. This translates into CASSLNRVQSQNYGYTF. The chain recombines TRBV7-2 with TRBJ1-2, with TRBD1 as a possible D gene (6 bases). CDR3 length: 17 amino acids. CDR1 SGHTA and CDR2 FQGNSA come from the germline V gene. Trimming stripped 3 bases from V and 2 bases from J, with 19 bases between. Filled out from reference TRBV7-2 and TRBJ1-2, the complete variable domain reads GAGVSQSPSNKVTEKGKDVELRCDPISGHTALYWYRQSLGQGLEFLIYFQGNSAPDKSGLPSDRFSAERTGGSVSTLTIQRTQQEDSAVYLCASSLNRVQSQNYGYTFGSGTRLTVV.

This chain uses TRBV10-3 with TRBJ1-2; TRBD1 agrees at 8 bases. In germline, CDR1 is ENHRY, CDR2 SYGVKD. With 8 bases clipped from V and 0 bases from J, the junction kept 8 bases outside the gene matches. The length of the CDR3 is 15 residues. The CDR3 DNA sequence: TGTGCCATCCTCCAGGGGACAGGAACTAACTATGGCTACACCTTC. Translation gives CAILQGTGTNYGYTF.

The chain uses TRBV20-1 and TRBJ2-5; D remains ambiguous. Germline CDR1 and CDR2: DFQATT and SNEGSKA (reference sequence). The V end lost 0 bases, the J end lost 3 bases, and 11 bases lay between the germline ends. The CDR3 contains 14 residues. In nucleotides, the CDR3 is TGCAGTGCTAGAGACGGTGGCGGCGAAGAGACCCAGTACTTC. Translated, it gives CSARDGGGEETQYF.

This clonotype was seen a few times. J is TRBJ2-5 and V is TRBV5-4, with D possibly being TRBD1 (6 bases). Germline V gives CDR1 SGHNT, CDR2 YYREEE (reference sequence). This CDR3 comprises 14 residues. V lost 0 bases and J lost 5, with 11 bases in between. CDR3 nucleotide sequence: TGTGCCAGCAGCTTGGGACAGGAGGTGGAGACCCAGTACTTC. Translation: CASSLGQEVETQYF.

The V gene is TRBV6-1, the J gene TRBJ2-1, with 7 bases lining up with TRBD2. CDR1 and CDR2 (germline): MNHNS, SASEGT. This CDR3 region has 16 residues. J gave up 4 bases and V 0 bases, and 6 bases lay outside the gene matches. DNA of the CDR3: TGTGCCAGCAGTGAAGCGCGTCTAGCGGAGTACAATGAGCAGTTCTTC. It codes for CASSEARLAEYNEQFF.

The V and J genes are TRBV20-1 and TRBJ1-2, with D uncertain. Looked up from germline, CDR1 is DFQATT and CDR2 is SNEGSKA (reference sequence). The CDR3 loop spans 15 amino acids. Trimming cost V 3 bases and J 4 bases, with 18 bases left between them. In DNA, the CDR3 is TGCAGTGCTAGCCCCGAGACGGGGTTTACCTATGGCTACACCTTC. Encoded protein: CSASPETGFTYGYTF.